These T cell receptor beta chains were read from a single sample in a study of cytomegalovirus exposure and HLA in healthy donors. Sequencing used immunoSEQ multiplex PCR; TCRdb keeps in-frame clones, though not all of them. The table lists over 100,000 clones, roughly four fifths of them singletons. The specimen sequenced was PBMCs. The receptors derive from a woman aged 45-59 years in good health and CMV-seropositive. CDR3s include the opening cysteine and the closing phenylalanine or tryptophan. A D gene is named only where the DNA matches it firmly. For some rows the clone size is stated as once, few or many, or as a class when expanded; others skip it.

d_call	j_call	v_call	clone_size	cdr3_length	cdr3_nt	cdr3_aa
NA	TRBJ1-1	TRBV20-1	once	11	TGCAGTGGGTCCGGGGAGACTGAAGCTTTCTTT	CSGSGETEAFF
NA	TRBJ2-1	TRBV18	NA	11	TGTGCCAGCTCGAATAACTATGAGCAGTTCTTC	CASSNNYEQFF
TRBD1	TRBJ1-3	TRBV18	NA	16	TGTGCCAGCTCACGGGGGACAGGCCCGTCCGGAAACACCATATATTTT	CASSRGTGPSGNTIYF
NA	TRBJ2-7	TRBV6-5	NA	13	TGTGCCAGCAGGCCACAGGGTAACGGCGAGCAGTACTTC	CASRPQGNGEQYF
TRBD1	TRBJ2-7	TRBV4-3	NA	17	TGCGCCAGCAGCCAAGACTACGAGGGGGCAAGCTCCTACGAGCAGTACTTC	CASSQDYEGASSYEQYF
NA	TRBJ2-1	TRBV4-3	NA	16	TGCGCCAGCAGCCAAGAGTCTGGGACTCTTTACAATGAGCAGTTCTTC	CASSQESGTLYNEQFF
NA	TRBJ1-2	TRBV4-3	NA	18	TGCGCCAGCAGCCAATATATATCCCCAACACGGGGTGACTATGGCTACACCTTC	CASSQYISPTRGDYGYTF
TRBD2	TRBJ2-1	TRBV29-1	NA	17	TGCAGCGTCCTGGGACTAGCGGGGGGTAACAATTACAATGAGCAGTTCTTC	CSVLGLAGGNNYNEQFF
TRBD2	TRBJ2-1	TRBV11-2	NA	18	TGTGCCAGCAGCTTAGGACTAGCGGGGAACCGCTCCTACAATGAGCAGTTCTTC	CASSLGLAGNRSYNEQFF
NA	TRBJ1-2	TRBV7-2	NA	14	TGTGCCAGCAGCTTAAGACAGGAGGTTAATGGCTACACCTTC	CASSLRQEVNGYTF
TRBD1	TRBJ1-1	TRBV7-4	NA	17	TGTGCCAGCAGCTTAGATTTGGGGACAGGGGGGTACACTGAAGCTTTCTTT	CASSLDLGTGGYTEAFF
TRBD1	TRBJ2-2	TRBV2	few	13	TGTGCCAGACAGGGGGCGACCACCGGGGAGCTGTTTTTT	CARQGATTGELFF
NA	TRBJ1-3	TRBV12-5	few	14	TGTGCTAGTGGCCTCGGGGTCATCGGAAACACCATATATTTT	CASGLGVIGNTIYF
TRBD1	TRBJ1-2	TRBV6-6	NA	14	TGTGCCAGCAGGGGGACAGCCATTAGCTATGGCTACACCTTC	CASRGTAISYGYTF
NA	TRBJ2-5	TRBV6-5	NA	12	TGTGCCAGCAGTGTCAATTTCGAGACCCAGTACTTC	CASSVNFETQYF
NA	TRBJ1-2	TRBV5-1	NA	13	TGCGCCAGCAGCTTGGTTCAGGGTAACGGCTACACCTTC	CASSLVQGNGYTF
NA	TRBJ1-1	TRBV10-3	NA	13	TGTGCCATCAGTGAAGTGAGAAACACTGAAGCTTTCTTT	CAISEVRNTEAFF
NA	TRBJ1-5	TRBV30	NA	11	TGTGCCTGGAGTTCAACCGGGACCCAGCATTTT	CAWSSTGTQHF
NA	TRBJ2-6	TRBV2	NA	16	TGTGCCAGCAGTGACAACCTAGTCTCTGGGGCCAACGTCCTGACTTTC	CASSDNLVSGANVLTF
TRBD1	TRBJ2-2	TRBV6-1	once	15	TGTGCCAGCACCAGGGACAGGGTGAACACCGGGGAGCTGTTTTTT	CASTRDRVNTGELFF
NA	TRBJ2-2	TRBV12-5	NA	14	TGTGCTAGTGGTTTGGTGGTCCCGGGCGGGGAGCTGTTTTTT	CASGLVVPGGELFF
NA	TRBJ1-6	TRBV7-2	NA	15	TGTGCCAGCAGCTTACTCGGGACTGCCAATTCACCCCTCCACTTT	CASSLLGTANSPLHF
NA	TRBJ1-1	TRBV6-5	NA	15	TGTGCCAGCAGTTACTTTTCCAGGGGAAAGGGGGAAGCTTTCTTT	CASSYFSRGKGEAFF
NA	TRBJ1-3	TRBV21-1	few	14	TGTGCCAGCAGCGGCTCCAGGGCTGGAAACACCATATATTTT	CASSGSRAGNTIYF
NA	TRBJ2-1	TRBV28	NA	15	TGTGCCAGCAGTTTGGTTGGCGGGCTTAACAATGAGCAGTTCTTC	CASSLVGGLNNEQFF
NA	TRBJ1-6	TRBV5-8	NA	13	TGTGCCAGCGCCGGGTCTCTAAATTCACCCCTCCACTTT	CASAGSLNSPLHF
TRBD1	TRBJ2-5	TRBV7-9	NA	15	TGTGCCAGCAGGCGACAGGGACGGCGTGAAGAGACCCAGTACTTC	CASRRQGRREETQYF
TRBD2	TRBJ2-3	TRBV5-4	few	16	TGTGCCAGCAGCCCGGGACTAGCGGGGGGAGGAGATACGCAGTATTTT	CASSPGLAGGGDTQYF
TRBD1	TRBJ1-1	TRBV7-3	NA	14	TGTGCCAGCAGCGGGGGACAGGCTGAAGGCGAGGCTTTCTTT	CASSGGQAEGEAFF
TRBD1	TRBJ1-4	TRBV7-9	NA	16	TGTGCCAGCAGCTTAATTTCGGGACAGGGCGGTGAAAAACTGTTTTTT	CASSLISGQGGEKLFF
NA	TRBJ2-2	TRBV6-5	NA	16	TGTGCCAGCAGTTACTCGATGGGAGGGAACACCGGGGAGCTGTTTTTT	CASSYSMGGNTGELFF
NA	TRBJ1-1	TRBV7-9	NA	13	TGTGCCAGCAGCTTTCAGTTGGACACTGAAGCTTTCTTT	CASSFQLDTEAFF
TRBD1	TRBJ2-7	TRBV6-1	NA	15	TGTGCCAGCAGTGAAGCAGGGACAGGGGGCTACGAGCAGTACTTC	CASSEAGTGGYEQYF
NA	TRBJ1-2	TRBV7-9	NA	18	TGTGCCAGCAGCTTTCGACGGCACAGGGAAACGGGCAACTATGGCTACACCTTC	CASSFRRHRETGNYGYTF
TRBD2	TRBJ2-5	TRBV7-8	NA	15	TGTGCCAGCAGCTTACAGGGGACTAGTCGAGAGACCCAGTACTTC	CASSLQGTSRETQYF
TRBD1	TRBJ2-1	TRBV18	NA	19	TGTGCCAGCTCACTTGACCCAGGGGGCGCCCCTAGCTCCTACAATGAGCAGTTCTTC	CASSLDPGGAPSSYNEQFF
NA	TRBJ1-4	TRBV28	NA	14	TGTGCCAGCAGTTTAGCAGCAACTAATGAAAAACTGTTTTTT	CASSLAATNEKLFF
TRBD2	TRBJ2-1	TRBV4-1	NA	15	TGCGCCAGCAGCCCGCGACTAGCGGTTTACAATGAGCAGTTCTTC	CASSPRLAVYNEQFF
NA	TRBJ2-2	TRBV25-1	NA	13	TGTGCCAGCAGTGACACTTGGACCGGGGAGCTGTTTTTT	CASSDTWTGELFF
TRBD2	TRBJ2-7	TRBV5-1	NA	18	TGCGCCAGCAGCCGCACCCCGGGAGCGGGGGCCACAACCTACGAGCAGTACTTC	CASSRTPGAGATTYEQYF
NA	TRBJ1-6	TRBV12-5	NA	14	TGTGCTAGTGGTTTGGGGGCCACGTATTCACCCCTCCACTTT	CASGLGATYSPLHF
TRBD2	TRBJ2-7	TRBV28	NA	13	TGTGCCTTGGGGACTAGCGGGACCTACGAGCAGTACTTC	CALGTSGTYEQYF
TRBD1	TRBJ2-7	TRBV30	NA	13	TGTGCCTGGACCCGGGACAGGGGTGGCGAGCAGTACTTC	CAWTRDRGGEQYF